This T cell receptor beta chain came from a study of blood T cell repertoires in COVID-19. The wider study: The United States, Italy and Spain supplied acute and convalescent COVID-19 samples. Nucleic acid was either cDNA or gDNA, and it came from T cells, B-cell-depleted T cells, or PBMCs.

Per the original data handling: Nucleated cell counts were estimated from reference gene primer amplification. Here immunoSEQ multiplex PCR was the method, and the copy in TCRdb shows in-frame clones only, minus some. That table furnishes V, J and clone size, whereas the DNA furnished D and trimming. The sample gives roughly 120,000 clones, approximately 81% of which show up once; less than 3.5% is in the top ten. The CDR3 runs 12 residues. From germline, CDR1 is MNHEY and CDR2 SVGEGT. Trimming removed 4 bases at V and 5 bases at J, with 8 bases between. This sequence originates from a middle-aged man with acute or convalescent COVID-19. The genes are TRBV6-2 or TRBV6-3 and TRBJ2-5, with D tentatively TRBD2 (5 bases). The source material was peripheral blood. The CDR3 coding sequence is TGTGCCAGCAGTTCGGACTGGGAGACCCAGTACTTC. Translated: CASSSDWETQYF.